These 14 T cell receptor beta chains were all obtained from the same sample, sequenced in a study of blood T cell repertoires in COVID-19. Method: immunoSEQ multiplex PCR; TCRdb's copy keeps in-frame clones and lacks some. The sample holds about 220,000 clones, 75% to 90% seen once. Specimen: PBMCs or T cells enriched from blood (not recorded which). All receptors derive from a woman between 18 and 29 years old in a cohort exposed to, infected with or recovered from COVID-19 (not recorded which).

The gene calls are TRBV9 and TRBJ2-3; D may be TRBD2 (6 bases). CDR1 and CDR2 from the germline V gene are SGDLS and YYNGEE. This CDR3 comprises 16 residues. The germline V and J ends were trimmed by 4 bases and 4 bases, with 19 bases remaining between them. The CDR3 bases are TGTGCCAGCAGCTACAGACCGTCGGGGACTTCAGATACGCAGTATTTT. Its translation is CASSYRPSGTSDTQYF.

DNA for the CDR3: TGTGCCAGCAGTGAATCCCACTACAATCAGCCCCAGCATTTT. Protein: CASSESHYNQPQHF. The chain uses TRBV25-1 and TRBJ1-5; D not certain. Trimming removed 1 base from V and 3 bases from J, with 7 bases in between. The CDR3 has 14 amino acids. Germline V gene lookup returns CDR1 MGHDK and CDR2 SYGVNS.

CDR3 DNA sequence: TGTGCCACCAGTGATTTGGGGCGGGGGGTCGACAATGAGCAGTTCTTC. Protein sequence: CATSDLGRGVDNEQFF. The chain joins TRBV24-1 to TRBJ2-1; 8 bases agree with TRBD2. V gave up 0 bases and J gave up 5 bases; unmatched junction bases: 5. The CDR3 is made up of 16 amino acids. Germline CDR1 is KGHDR and CDR2 is SFDVKD.

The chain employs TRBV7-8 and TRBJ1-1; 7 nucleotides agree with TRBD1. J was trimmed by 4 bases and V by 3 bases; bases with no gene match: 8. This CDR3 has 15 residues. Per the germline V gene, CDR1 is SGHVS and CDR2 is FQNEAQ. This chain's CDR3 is CASSFEGAQSTEAFF. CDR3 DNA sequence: TGTGCCAGCAGCTTCGAGGGGGCTCAGAGCACTGAAGCTTTCTTT.

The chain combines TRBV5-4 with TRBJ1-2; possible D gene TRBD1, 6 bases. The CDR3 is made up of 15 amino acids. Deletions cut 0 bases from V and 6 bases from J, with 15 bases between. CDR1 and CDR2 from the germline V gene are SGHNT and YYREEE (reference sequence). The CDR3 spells CASSLEIGGANGYTF. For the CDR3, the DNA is TGTGCCAGCAGCTTGGAAATAGGGGGGGCCAATGGCTACACCTTC.

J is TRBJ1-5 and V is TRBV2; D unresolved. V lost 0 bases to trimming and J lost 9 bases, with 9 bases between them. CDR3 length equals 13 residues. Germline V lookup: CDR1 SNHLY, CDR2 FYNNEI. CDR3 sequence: CASSEANSLPQHF. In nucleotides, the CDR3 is TGTGCCAGCAGTGAAGCAAATTCCCTGCCCCAGCATTTT.

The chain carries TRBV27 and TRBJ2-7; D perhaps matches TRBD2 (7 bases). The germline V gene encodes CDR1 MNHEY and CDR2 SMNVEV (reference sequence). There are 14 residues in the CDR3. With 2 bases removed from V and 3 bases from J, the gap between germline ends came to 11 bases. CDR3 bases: TGTGCCAGCAGTTTAGGGGGGGCTTACTACGAGCAGTACTTC. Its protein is CASSLGGAYYEQYF.

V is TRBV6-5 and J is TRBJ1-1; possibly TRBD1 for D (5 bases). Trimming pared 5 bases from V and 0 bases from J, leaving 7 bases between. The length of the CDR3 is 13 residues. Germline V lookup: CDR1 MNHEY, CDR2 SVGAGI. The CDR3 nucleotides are TGTGCCAGCAGTACGACAGTGAACACTGAAGCTTTCTTT. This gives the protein CASSTTVNTEAFF.

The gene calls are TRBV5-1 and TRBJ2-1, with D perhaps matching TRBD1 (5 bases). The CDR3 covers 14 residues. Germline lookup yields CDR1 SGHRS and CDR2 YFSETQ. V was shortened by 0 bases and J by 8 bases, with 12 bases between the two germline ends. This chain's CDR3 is CASSLGRWGDEQFF. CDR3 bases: TGCGCCAGCAGCTTGGGCCGTTGGGGCGATGAGCAGTTCTTC.

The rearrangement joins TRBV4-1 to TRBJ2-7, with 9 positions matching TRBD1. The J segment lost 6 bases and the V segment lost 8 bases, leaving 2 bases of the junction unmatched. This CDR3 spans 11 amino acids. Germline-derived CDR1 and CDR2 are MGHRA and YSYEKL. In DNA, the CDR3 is TGCGCCAGCGGGACAGGGACCGAGCAGTACTTC. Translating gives CASGTGTEQYF.

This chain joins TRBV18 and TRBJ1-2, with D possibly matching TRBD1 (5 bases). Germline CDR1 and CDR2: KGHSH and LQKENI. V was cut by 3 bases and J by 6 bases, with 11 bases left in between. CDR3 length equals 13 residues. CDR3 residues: CASSPNPRDGYTF. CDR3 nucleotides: TGTGCCAGCTCACCCAATCCCAGGGATGGCTACACCTTC.

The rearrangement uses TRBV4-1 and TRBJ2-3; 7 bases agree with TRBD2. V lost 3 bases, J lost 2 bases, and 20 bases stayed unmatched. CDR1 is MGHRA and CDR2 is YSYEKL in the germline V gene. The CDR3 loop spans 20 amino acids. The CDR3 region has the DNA TGCGCCAGCAGCCAGTCAAGGTTAAGGAGCGGGGCTTCGAACACAGATACGCAGTATTTT. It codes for CASSQSRLRSGASNTDTQYF.

The CDR3 loop is CSVGGLGYTF. The CDR3 DNA reads as TGCAGCGTTGGGGGGCTAGGCTACACCTTC. This chain links TRBV29-1 with TRBJ1-2; D might be TRBD1 (6 bases). CDR3 size: 10 residues. Germline V gene lookup returns CDR1 SQVTM and CDR2 ANQGSEA. Trimming took 4 bases from V and 8 from J, leaving 8 bases between them.

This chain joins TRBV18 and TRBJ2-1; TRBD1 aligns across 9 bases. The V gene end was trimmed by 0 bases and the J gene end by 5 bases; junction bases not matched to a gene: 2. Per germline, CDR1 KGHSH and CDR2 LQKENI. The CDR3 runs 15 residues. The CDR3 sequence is CASSPPGTGNNEQFF. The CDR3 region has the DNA TGTGCCAGCTCACCACCAGGGACAGGGAACAATGAGCAGTTCTTC.